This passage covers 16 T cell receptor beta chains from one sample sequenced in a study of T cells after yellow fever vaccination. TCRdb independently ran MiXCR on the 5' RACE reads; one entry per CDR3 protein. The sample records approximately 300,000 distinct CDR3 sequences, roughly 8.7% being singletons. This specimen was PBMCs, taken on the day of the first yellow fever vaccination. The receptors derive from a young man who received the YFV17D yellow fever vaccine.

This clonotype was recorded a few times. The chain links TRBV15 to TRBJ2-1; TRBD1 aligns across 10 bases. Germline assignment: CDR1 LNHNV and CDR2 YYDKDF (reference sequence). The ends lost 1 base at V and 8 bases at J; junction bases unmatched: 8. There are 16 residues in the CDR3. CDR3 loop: CATSRGSRTGGDEQFF. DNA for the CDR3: TGTGCCACCAGCAGAGGCAGCAGGACAGGGGGTGATGAGCAGTTCTTC. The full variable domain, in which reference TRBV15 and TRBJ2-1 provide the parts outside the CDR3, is DAMVIQNPRYQVTQFGKPVTLSCSQTLNHNVMYWYQQKSSQAPKLLFHYYDKDFNNEADTPDNFQSRRPNTSFCFLDIRSPGLGDTAMYLCATSRGSRTGGDEQFFGPGTRLTVL.

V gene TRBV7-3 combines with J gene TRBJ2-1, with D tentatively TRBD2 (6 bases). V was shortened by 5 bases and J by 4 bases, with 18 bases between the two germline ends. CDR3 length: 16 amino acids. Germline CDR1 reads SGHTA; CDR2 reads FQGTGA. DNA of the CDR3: TGTGCCAGCAGCCAGCGAGGGGTGGCGGGGTACAATGAGCAGTTCTTC. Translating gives CASSQRGVAGYNEQFF.

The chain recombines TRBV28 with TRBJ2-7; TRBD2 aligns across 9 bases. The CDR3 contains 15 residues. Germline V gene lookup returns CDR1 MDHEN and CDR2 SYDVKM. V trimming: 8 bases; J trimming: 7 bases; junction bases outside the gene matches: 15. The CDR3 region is CASLEAGGRPTEQYF. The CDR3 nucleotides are TGTGCCAGCCTCGAAGCGGGGGGACGGCCTACGGAGCAGTACTTC.

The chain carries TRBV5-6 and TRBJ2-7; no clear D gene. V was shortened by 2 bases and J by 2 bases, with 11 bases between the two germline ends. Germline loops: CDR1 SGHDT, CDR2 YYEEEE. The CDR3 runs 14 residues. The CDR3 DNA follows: TGTGCCAGCAGCTTAACCGACACCCCCTACGAGCAGTACGTC. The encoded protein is CASSLTDTPYEQYV.

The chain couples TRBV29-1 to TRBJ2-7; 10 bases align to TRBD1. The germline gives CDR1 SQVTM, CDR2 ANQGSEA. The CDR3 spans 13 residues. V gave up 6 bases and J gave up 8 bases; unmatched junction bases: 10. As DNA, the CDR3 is TGCAGCGTGGCCATTGGACAGGGGGATAAGCAGTACTTC. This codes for CSVAIGQGDKQYF.

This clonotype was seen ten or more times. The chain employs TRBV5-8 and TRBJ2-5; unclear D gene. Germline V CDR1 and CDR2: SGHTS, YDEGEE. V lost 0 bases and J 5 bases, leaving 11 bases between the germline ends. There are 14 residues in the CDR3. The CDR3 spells CASSLALSKETQYF. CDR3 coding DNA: TGTGCCAGCAGCTTGGCCCTTAGCAAGGAGACCCAGTACTTC.

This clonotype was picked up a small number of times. The CDR3 protein is CASSLSTGTNEKLFF. CDR3 in DNA: TGCGCCAGCAGCTTGTCGACAGGCACTAATGAAAAACTGTTTTTT. J is TRBJ1-4 and V is TRBV5-1; D perhaps matches TRBD1 (6 bases). Trimming cost V 1 base and J 2 bases, with 9 bases left between them. Per germline, CDR1 SGHRS and CDR2 YFSETQ. The CDR3 has 15 amino acids.

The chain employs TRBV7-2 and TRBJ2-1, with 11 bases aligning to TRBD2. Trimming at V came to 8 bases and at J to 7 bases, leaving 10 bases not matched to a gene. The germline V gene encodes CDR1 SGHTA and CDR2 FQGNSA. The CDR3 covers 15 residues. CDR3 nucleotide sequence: TGTGCCAGCTCCAAAGTAGCGGGGGGGGTGAATGAGCAGTTCTTC. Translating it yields CASSKVAGGVNEQFF.

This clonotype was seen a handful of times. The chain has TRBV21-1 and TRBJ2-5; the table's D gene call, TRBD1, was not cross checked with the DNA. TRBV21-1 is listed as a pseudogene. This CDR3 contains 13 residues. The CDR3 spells CASSKVQGETQYF. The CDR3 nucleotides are TGTGCCAGCAGCAAAGTTCAGGGTGAGACCCAGTACTTC.

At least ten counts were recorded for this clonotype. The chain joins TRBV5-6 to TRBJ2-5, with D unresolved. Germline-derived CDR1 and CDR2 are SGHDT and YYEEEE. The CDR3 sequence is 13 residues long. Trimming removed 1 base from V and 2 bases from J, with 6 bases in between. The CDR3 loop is CASSLLTQETQYF. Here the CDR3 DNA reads TGTGCCAGCAGCTTGCTTACTCAAGAGACCCAGTACTTC.

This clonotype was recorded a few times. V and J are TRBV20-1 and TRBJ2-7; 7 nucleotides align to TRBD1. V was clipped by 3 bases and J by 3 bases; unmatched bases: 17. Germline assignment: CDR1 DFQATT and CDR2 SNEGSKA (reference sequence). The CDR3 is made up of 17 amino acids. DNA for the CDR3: TGCAGTGCTAGTAAGAGGGACAGCCCCGATAGAGGCTACGAGCAGTACTTC. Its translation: CSASKRDSPDRGYEQYF.

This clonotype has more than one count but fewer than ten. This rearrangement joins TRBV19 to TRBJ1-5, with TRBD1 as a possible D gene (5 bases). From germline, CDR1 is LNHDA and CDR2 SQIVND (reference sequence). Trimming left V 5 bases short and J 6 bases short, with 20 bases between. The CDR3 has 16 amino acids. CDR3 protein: CASSLLRQRGSQPQHF. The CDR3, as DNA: TGTGCCAGTAGTTTGCTTCGGCAAAGGGGTAGTCAGCCCCAGCATTTT.

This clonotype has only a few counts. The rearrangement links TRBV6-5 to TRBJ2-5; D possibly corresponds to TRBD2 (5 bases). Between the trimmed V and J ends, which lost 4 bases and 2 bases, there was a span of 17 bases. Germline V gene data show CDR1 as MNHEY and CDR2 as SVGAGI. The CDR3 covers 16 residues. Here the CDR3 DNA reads TGTGCCAGCAGTTTGGGAGTCGGCACCGTACAAGAGACCCAGTACTTC. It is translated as CASSLGVGTVQETQYF.

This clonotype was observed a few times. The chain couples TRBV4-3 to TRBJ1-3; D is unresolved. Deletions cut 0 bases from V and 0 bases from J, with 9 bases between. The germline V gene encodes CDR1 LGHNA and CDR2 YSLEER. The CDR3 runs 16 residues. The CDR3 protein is CASSQDVGSSGNTIYF. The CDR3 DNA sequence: TGCGCCAGCAGCCAAGATGTCGGGAGCTCTGGAAACACCATATATTTT.

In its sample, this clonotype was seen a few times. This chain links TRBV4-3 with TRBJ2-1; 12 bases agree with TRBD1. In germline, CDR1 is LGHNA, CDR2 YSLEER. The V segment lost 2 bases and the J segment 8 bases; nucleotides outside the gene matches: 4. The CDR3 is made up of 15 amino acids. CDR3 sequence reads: CASSQPGQGAYEQFF. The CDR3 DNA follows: TGCGCCAGCAGCCAACCGGGACAGGGGGCATATGAGCAGTTCTTC.

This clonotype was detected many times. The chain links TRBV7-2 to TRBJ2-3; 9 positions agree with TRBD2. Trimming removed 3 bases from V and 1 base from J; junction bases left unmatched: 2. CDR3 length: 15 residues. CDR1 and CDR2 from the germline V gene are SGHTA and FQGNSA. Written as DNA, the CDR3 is TGTGCCAGCAGCTTCCGACTAGCGGGCACAGATACGCAGTATTTT. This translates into CASSFRLAGTDTQYF.